Here is one T cell receptor (beta chain) with its context. The sample comes from a study of blood T cell repertoires in COVID-19. Sequenced by immunoSEQ multiplex PCR; TCRdb stores in-frame clones only, minus some. The sample includes 200,000 or so clones, 80% to 90% of them seen just once. Germline CDR1 SGHRS, CDR2 YFSETQ. CDR3 length: 15 residues. V lost 1 base to trimming and J lost 4 bases; unmatched junction nucleotides: 5. The receptor's source is a woman of 80 years or more with acute or convalescent COVID-19. The rearrangement links TRBV5-1 to TRBJ2-1; 7 positions match TRBD2. Specimen: peripheral blood. In DNA, the CDR3 is TGCGCCAGCAGCTTGAACGGGGGGACTTACAATGAGCAGTTCTTC. It codes for CASSLNGGTYNEQFF.